The rows below give T cell receptor beta chains drawn from one sample of a study of shared clonotypes between healthy human individuals. The table came from immunoSEQ multiplex PCR; TCRdb's copy has only in-frame clones and leaves some out. The sample shows 950,000 to 1,100,000 clones, around 75% of them seen only once. The sequencing sample was made of memory CD4+ T cells sorted from blood. Receptors originate from a man aged 18 to 29 in good health. Each CDR3 is given with its conserved first and last residue. The order of the fields is clone size, J gene, D gene, V gene, CDR3 DNA, CDR3 protein. A D gene is named only where the DNA matches it firmly. Rows give clone size only sometimes, using once, few, many, or a class for an expanded clone.

few	TRBJ1-1	TRBD1	TRBV7-9	TGTGCCAGCAGATACGGACAGGGTTGGTCGGCTTTCTTT	CASRYGQGWSAFF
once	TRBJ2-1	.	TRBV6-6	TGTGCCAGCAGTAACCAACAGGGAAATTACAATGAGCAGTTCTTC	CASSNQQGNYNEQFF
.	TRBJ1-1	.	TRBV7-9	TGTGCCAGCAGCTTAGGAAGATCCGATCAAGCTTTCTTT	CASSLGRSDQAFF
.	TRBJ1-2	TRBD1	TRBV7-2	TGTGCCAGCAGCTTAGCGGGACAGGGGATCTATGGCTACACCTTC	CASSLAGQGIYGYTF
many	TRBJ2-7	.	TRBV18	TGTGCCAGCTCACCAGGGCCGGCGTCCTACGAGCAGTACTTC	CASSPGPASYEQYF
.	TRBJ1-5	.	TRBV5-5	TGTGCCAGCACCCCAGGGGATGGGAGCAATCAGCCCCAGCATTTT	CASTPGDGSNQPQHF
once	TRBJ2-7	.	TRBV9	TGTGCCAGCAGCGTCGAGGGGGGGCGGAACGAGCAGTACTTC	CASSVEGGRNEQYF
.	TRBJ1-1	.	TRBV7-2	TGTGCCAGCAGCCCGCAGGGCCCCACTGAAGCTTTCTTT	CASSPQGPTEAFF
.	TRBJ2-5	TRBD1	TRBV7-2	TGTGCCAGCAGCCCAGGGCCGACAGGGGCGGAGACCCAGTACTTC	CASSPGPTGAETQYF
.	TRBJ2-5	.	TRBV4-1	TGCGCCAGCAGCCAAGAAATGGGCAGGCCCGAGACCCAGTACTTC	CASSQEMGRPETQYF
.	TRBJ1-4	.	TRBV18	TGTGCCAGCTCACCGTGGACGGGCGACAATGAAAAACTGTTTTTT	CASSPWTGDNEKLFF
.	TRBJ2-1	.	TRBV28	TGTGCCAGCACGGGTCAGAGCTCCTACAATGAGCAGTTCTTC	CASTGQSSYNEQFF
.	TRBJ2-7	.	TRBV7-2	TGTGCCAGCAGTCCGAACGGAGGGCAGGCGGGGGAGCAGTACTTC	CASSPNGGQAGEQYF
.	TRBJ1-3	.	TRBV18	TGTGCCAGCTCACCACCGGGTGGCTCTGGAAACACCATATATTTT	CASSPPGGSGNTIYF
.	TRBJ2-6	.	TRBV28	TGTGCCAGCAGTTGGTGGGGGTTGAGCTCTGGGGCCAACGTCCTGACTTTC	CASSWWGLSSGANVLTF
.	TRBJ1-1	.	TRBV20-1	TGCAGTGCTAGTTGGCTGAGAGAAGCTTTCTTT	CSASWLREAFF
.	TRBJ2-7	.	TRBV11-2	TGTGCCAGCAGCTTAGGGTGGGCCGGCTACGAGCAGTACTTC	CASSLGWAGYEQYF
few	TRBJ1-4	TRBD1	TRBV4-2	TGTGCCAGCAGCCAACCCCAGGGGGCGGCTAATGAAAAACTGTTTTTT	CASSQPQGAANEKLFF
.	TRBJ2-4	.	TRBV5-4	TGTGCCAGCAGCTTGGCGGGACTAGCCAAAAACATTCAGTACTTC	CASSLAGLAKNIQYF
once	TRBJ2-7	.	TRBV27	TGTGCCAGCAGTTTAGGAGACAGCAGCTCCTACGAGCAGTACTTC	CASSLGDSSSYEQYF
.	TRBJ1-1	.	TRBV6-5	TGTGCCAGCAGACTGACCGGGCGTTCGAACACTGAAGCTTTCTTT	CASRLTGRSNTEAFF
many	TRBJ2-3	TRBD2	TRBV5-6	TGTGCCAGCAGCGGGTTAGCGGGAGGGCCCAGGGAAGATACGCAGTATTTT	CASSGLAGGPREDTQYF
.	TRBJ2-3	.	TRBV11-2	TGTGCCAGCAGCTCCTCCACCCGGGGGAGCCATACGCAGTATTTT	CASSSSTRGSHTQYF
.	TRBJ2-3	TRBD2	TRBV30	TGTGCCTGGAAGGGACTAGCGCGCGGAAATACGCAGTATTTT	CAWKGLARGNTQYF
.	TRBJ2-2	.	TRBV18	TGTGCCAGCTCCCCTCCCAGTAGGACCCCTCCTACCGGGGAGCTGTTTTTT	CASSPPSRTPPTGELFF
.	TRBJ2-4	.	TRBV6-6	TGTGCCAGCAGCCTACTTACTAGGGGCAAAAACATTCAGTACTTC	CASSLLTRGKNIQYF
.	TRBJ1-1	TRBD1	TRBV30	TGTGCCGGGACAGGGGGGTACACTGAAGCTTTCTTT	CAGTGGYTEAFF
.	TRBJ1-1	.	TRBV9	TGTGCCAGCAGCGTTACGTGGGGTTCCACTGAAGCTTTCTTT	CASSVTWGSTEAFF
.	TRBJ1-6	.	TRBV10-3	TGTGCCAGCACCGGAACAGATAATTCACCCCTCCACTTT	CASTGTDNSPLHF
.	TRBJ2-5	.	TRBV7-2	TGTGCCAGCAGCTTAGGCAGGGCACAAGAGACCCAGTACTTC	CASSLGRAQETQYF
.	TRBJ2-3	TRBD2	TRBV7-2	TGTGCCAGCAGCCGTACTAGCGGGAGGGTGCCAGATACGCAGTATTTT	CASSRTSGRVPDTQYF